The sequence of this TCR beta chain was determined in a study of T-cell memory formation after mild COVID-19. Study in general: TCR clusters mostly belonged to single donors. Overall study findings and caveats: Contracting clones from day 15 to 85 showed balanced CD4/CD8; later expanders favored CD4+. CD4+ contracting clones lay mainly in CM and EM, CD8+ ones in EMRA.

TCR alpha and TCR beta cDNA libraries with sample barcodes and UMIs came from 5'RACE using constant-segment primers. TCRdb re-derived calls from the 5' RACE reads in MiXCR, one entry per CDR3 protein. The repertoire holds around 300,000 distinct CDR3 sequences, around 8% seen once, with 22% in the top ten. Concerning this clonotype: The antigen is unknown.

The sequence was obtained from a man aged 18 to 29 who had mild COVID-19 (a few samples of this study predate the infection). Cell type and time point are not known. The sequenced sample was PBMCs or a T cell subset sorted from them (not recorded which).

DNA for the CDR3: TGTGCCAGCAGCCCGGGAGGGGGTTTCAACAATGAGCAGTTCTTC. Translating gives CASSPGGGFNNEQFF. The chain couples TRBV9 to TRBJ2-1; TRBD2 matches 8 bases. Germline lookup yields CDR1 SGDLS and CDR2 YYNGEE. This CDR3 is built from 15 residues. J was trimmed by 5 bases and V by 4 bases; bases with no gene match: 8.